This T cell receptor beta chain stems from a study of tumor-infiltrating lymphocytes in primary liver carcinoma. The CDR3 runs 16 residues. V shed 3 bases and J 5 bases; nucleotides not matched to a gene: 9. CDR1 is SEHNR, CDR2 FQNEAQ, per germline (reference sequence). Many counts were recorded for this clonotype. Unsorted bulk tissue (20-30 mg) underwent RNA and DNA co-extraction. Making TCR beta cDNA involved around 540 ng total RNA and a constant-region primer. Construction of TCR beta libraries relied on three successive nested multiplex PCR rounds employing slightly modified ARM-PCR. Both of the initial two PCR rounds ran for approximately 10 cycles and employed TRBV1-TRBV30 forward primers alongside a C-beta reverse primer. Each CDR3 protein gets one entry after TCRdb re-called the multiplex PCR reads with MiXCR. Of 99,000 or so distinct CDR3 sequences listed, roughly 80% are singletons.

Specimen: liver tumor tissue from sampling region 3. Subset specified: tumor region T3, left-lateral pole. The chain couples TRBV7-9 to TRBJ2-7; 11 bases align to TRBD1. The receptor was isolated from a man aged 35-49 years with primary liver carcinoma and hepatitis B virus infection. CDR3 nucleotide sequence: TGTGCCAGCAGCTTGGGGAGAGGACAGGGGGCCCACGAGCAGTACTTC. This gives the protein CASSLGRGQGAHEQYF.